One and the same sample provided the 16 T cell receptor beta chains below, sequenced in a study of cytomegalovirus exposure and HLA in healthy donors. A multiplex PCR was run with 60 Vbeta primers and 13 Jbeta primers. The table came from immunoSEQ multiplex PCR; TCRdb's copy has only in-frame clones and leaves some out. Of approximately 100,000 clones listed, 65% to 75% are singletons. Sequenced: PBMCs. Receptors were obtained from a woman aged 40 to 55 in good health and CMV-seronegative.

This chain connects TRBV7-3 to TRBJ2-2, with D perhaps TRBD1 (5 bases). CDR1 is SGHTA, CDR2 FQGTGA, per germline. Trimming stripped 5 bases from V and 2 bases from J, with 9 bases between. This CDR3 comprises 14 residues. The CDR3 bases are TGTGCCAGCAGCCCGCAGGGAAACACCGGGGAGCTGTTTTTT. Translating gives CASSPQGNTGELFF.

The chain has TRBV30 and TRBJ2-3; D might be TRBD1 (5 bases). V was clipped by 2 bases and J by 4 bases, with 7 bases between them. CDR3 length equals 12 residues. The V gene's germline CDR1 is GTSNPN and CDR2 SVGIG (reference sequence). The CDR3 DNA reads TGTGCCTGGAGTACAGGAGCAGATACGCAGTATTTT. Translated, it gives CAWSTGADTQYF.

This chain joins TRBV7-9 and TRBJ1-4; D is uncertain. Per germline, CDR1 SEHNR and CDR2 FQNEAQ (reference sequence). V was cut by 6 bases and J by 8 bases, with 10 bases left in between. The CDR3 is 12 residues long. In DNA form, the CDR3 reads TGTGCCAGCAGGGAGGACCAAGAAAAACTGTTTTTT. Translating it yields CASREDQEKLFF.

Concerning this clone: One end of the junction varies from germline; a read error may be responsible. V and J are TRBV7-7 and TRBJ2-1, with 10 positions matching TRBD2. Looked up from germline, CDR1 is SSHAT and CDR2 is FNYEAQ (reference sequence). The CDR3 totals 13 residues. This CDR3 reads CASSFLAGDEQFF. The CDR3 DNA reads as TGTGCTAGCAGCTTCCTAGCGGGGGATGAGCAGTTCTTC.

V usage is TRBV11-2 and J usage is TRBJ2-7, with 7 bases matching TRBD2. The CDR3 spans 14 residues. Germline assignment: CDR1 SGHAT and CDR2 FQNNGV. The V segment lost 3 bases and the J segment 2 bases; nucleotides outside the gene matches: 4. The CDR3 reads CASSFGGLTYEQYF. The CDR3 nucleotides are TGTGCCAGCAGCTTTGGGGGACTAACCTACGAGCAGTACTTC.

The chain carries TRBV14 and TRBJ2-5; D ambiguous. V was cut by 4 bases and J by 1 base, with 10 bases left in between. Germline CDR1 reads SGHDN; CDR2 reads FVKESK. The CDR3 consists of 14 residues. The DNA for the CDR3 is TGTGCCAGCAGCCGGGCCCTCGCCCAAGAGACCCAGTACTTC. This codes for CASSRALAQETQYF.

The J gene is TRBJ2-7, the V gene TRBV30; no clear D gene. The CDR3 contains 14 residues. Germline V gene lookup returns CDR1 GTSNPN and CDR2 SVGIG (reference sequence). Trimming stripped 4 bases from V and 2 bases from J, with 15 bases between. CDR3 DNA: TGTGCCTGGACTGGAGAATTTCGCCCCTACGAGCAGTACTTC. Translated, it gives CAWTGEFRPYEQYF.

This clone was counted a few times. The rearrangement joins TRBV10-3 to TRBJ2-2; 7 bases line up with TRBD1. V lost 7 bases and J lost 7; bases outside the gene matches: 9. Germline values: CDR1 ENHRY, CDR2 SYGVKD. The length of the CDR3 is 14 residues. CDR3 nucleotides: TGTGCCATCAACTCCGGACAGGAGCACGGGGAGCTGTTTTTT. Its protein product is CAINSGQEHGELFF.

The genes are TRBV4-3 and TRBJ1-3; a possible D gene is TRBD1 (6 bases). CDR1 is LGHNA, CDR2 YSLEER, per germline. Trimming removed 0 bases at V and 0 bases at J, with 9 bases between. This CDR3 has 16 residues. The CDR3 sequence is CASSQDADSSGNTIYF. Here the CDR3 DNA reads TGCGCCAGCAGCCAAGATGCGGACAGCTCTGGAAACACCATATATTTT.

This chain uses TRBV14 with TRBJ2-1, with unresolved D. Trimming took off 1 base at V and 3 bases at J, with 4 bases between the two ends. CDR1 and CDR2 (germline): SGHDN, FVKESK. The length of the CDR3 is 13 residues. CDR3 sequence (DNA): TGTGCCAGCAGCCAAGGACTCTACAATGAGCAGTTCTTC. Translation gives CASSQGLYNEQFF.

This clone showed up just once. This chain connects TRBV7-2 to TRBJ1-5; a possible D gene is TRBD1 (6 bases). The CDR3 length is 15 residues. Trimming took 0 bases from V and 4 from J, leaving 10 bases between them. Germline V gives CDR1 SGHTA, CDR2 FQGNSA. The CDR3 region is CASSLARGGNQPQHF. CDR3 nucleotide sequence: TGTGCCAGCAGCTTAGCCAGGGGTGGAAATCAGCCCCAGCATTTT.

CDR3 nucleotides: TGTGCCAGCAGTAGGGGGCAAGAGACCCAGTACTTC. Protein: CASSRGQETQYF. The chain recombines TRBV2 with TRBJ2-5; a weak D match, TRBD1 (6 bases). Trimming pared 5 bases from V and 2 bases from J, leaving 6 bases between. Looked up from germline, CDR1 is SNHLY and CDR2 is FYNNEI. CDR3 size: 12 residues.

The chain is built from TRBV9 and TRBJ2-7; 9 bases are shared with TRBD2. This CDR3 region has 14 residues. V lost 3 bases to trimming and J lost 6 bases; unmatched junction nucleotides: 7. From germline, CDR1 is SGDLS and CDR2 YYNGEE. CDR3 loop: CASSGTSADAEQYF. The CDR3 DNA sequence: TGTGCCAGCAGCGGGACTAGCGCTGATGCCGAGCAGTACTTC.

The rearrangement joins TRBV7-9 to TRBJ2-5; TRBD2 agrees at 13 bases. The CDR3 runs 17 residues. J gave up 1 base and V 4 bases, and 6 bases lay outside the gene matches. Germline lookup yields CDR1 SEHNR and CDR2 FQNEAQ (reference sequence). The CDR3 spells CASSSTSGRALQETQYF. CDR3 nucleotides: TGTGCCAGCAGCTCCACTAGCGGGAGGGCCCTCCAAGAGACCCAGTACTTC. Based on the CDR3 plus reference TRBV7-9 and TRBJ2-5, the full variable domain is DTGVSQNPRHKITKRGQNVTFRCDPISEHNRLYWYRQTLGQGPEFLTYFQNEAQLEKSRLLSDRFSAERPKGSFSTLEIQRTEQGDSAMYLCASSSTSGRALQETQYFGPGTRLLVL.

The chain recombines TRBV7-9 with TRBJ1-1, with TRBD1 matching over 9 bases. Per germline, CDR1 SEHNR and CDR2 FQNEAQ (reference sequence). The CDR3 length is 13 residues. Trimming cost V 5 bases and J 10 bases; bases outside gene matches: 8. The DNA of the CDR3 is TGTGCCAGCAGCGCCGACAGGGGGGGGAGAGCTTTCTTT. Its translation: CASSADRGGRAFF.

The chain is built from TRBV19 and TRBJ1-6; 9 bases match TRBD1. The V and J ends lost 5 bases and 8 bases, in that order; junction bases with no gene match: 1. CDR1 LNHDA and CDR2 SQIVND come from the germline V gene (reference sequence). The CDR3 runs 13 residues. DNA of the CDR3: TGTGCCAGTAGTCGGGACAGGGATTCACCCCTCCACTTT. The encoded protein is CASSRDRDSPLHF.